This TCR beta chain was obtained from a study of blood T cell repertoires in COVID-19. Across the study: There were acute and convalescent COVID-19 samples, and they came from the United States, Italy and Spain.

V was cut by 3 bases and J by 5 bases, with 19 bases left in between. This CDR3 region has 16 residues. CDR1 and CDR2 (germline): SGHAT, FQNNGV. Generated by immunoSEQ multiplex PCR, the TCRdb table keeps only in-frame clones and is missing some. This table has about 160,000 clones, roughly 91% appearing once. Sequenced sample: peripheral blood. This chain connects TRBV11-2 to TRBJ1-1; TRBD1 is a possible D gene (6 bases). This TCR came from a woman aged 45-59 years with acute or convalescent COVID-19. The CDR3 bases are TGTGCCAGCAGCTTCGCGATCAGGGGATTAGGGACTGAAGCTTTCTTT. Protein product: CASSFAIRGLGTEAFF.